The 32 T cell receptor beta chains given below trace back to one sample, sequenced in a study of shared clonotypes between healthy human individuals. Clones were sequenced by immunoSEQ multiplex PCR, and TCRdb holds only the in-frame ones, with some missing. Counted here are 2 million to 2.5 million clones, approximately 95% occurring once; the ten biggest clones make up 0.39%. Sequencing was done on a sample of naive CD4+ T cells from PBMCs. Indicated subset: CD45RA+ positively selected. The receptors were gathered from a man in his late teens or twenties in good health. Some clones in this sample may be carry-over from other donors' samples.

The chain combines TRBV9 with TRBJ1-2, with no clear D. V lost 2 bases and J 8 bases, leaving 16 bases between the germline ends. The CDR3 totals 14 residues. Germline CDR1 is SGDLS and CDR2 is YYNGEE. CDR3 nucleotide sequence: TGTGCCAGCAGCGTGGGTGACACAAAGAGGGGCTACACCTTC. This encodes CASSVGDTKRGYTF.

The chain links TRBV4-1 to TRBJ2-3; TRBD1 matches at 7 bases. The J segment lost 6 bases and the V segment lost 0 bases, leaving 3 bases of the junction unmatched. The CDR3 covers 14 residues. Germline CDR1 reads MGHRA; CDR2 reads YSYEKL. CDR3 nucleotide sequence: TGCGCCAGCAGCCAAGACACAGGGGTTGATACGCAGTATTTT. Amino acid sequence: CASSQDTGVDTQYF.

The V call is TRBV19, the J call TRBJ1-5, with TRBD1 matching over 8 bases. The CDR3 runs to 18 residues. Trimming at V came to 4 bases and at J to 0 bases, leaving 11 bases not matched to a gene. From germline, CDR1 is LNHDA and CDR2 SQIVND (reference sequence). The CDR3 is CASSTQAGQGSSNQPQHF. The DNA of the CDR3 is TGTGCCAGTAGTACCCAGGCAGGACAGGGAAGTAGCAATCAGCCCCAGCATTTT. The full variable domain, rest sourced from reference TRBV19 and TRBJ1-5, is DGGITQSPKYLFRKEGQNVTLSCEQNLNHDAMYWYRQDPGQGLRLIYYSQIVNDFQKGDIAEGYSVSREKKESFPLTVTSAQKNPTAFYLCASSTQAGQGSSNQPQHFGDGTRLSIL.

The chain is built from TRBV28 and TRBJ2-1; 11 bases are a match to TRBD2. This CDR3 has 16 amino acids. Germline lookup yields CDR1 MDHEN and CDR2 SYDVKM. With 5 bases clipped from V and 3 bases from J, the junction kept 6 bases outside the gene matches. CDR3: CASSPSGTSGYNEQFF. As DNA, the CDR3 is TGTGCCAGCAGTCCTTCCGGGACTAGCGGCTACAATGAGCAGTTCTTC.

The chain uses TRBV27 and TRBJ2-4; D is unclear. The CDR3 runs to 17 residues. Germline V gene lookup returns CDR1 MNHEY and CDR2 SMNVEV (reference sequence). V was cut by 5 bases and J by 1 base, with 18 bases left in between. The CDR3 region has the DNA TGTGCCAGCAGTCCTAGAGCCCTCGACGGGGCCAAAAACATTCAGTACTTC. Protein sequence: CASSPRALDGAKNIQYF.

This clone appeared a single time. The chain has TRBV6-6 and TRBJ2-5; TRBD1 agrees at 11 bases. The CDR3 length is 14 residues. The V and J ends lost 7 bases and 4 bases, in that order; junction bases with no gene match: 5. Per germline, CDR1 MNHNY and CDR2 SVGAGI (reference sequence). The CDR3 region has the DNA TGTGCCAGCACGAGGGACAGGGGGGGAGAGACCCAGTACTTC. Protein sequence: CASTRDRGGETQYF.

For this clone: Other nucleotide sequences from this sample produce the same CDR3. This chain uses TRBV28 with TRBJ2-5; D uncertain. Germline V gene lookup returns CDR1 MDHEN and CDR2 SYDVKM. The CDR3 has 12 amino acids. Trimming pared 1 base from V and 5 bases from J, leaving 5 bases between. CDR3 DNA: TGTGCCAGCAGTTTATTACGCGAGACCCAGTACTTC. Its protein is CASSLLRETQYF.

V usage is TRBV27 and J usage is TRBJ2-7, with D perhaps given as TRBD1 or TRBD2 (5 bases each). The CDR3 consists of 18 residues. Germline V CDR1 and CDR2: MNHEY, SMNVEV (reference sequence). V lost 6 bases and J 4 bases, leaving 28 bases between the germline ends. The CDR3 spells CASSRRIWGYNVSYEQYF. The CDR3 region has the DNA TGTGCCAGCAGCAGGAGGATTTGGGGCTACAATGTATCGTACGAGCAGTACTTC.

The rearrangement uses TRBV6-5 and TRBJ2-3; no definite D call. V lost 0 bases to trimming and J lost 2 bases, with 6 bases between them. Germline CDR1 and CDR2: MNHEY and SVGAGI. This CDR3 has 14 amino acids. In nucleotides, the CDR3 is TGTGCCAGCAGTTACTCGCCGGCCACAGATACGCAGTATTTT. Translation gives CASSYSPATDTQYF.

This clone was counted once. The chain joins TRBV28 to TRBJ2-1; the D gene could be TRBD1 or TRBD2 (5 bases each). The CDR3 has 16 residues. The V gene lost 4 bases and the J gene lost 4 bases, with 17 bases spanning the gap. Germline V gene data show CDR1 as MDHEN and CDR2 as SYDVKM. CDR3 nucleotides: TGTGCCAGCAGTTCAGAAGGGACGGGGTCATACAATGAGCAGTTCTTC. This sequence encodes CASSSEGTGSYNEQFF.

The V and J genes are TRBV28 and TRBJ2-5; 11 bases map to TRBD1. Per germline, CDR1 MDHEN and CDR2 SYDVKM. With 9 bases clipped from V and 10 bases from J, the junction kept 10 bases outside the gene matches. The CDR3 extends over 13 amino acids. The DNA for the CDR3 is TGTGCCAGTCACCCGGGACAGGGGGGATTCCAGTACTTC. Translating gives CASHPGQGGFQYF.

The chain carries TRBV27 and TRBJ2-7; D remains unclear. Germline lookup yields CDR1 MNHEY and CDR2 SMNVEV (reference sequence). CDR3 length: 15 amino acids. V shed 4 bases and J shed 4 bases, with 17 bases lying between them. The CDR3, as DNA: TGTGCCAGCAGTTCCCCCGAGACATGGAGATACGAGCAGTACTTC. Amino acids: CASSSPETWRYEQYF.

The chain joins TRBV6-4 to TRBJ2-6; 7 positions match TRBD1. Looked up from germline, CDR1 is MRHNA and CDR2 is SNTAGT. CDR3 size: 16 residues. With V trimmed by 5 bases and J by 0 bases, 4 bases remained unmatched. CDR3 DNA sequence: TGTGCCAGCAGTCGGGACAGCACCTCTGGGGCCAACGTCCTGACTTTC. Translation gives CASSRDSTSGANVLTF.

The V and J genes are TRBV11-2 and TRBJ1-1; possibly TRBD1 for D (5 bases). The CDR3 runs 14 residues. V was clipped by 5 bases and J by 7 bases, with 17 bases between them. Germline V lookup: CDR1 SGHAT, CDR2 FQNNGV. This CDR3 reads CASSDQGSRVEAFF. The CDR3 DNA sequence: TGTGCCAGCAGCGACCAGGGTTCCCGGGTTGAAGCTTTCTTT.

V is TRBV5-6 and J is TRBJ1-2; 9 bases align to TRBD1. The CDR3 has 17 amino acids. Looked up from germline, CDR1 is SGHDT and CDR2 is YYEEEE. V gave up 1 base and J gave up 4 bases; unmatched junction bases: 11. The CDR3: CASSLRPGTGSPYGYTF. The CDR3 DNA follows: TGTGCCAGCAGCTTGAGGCCCGGGACAGGGAGTCCCTATGGCTACACCTTC.

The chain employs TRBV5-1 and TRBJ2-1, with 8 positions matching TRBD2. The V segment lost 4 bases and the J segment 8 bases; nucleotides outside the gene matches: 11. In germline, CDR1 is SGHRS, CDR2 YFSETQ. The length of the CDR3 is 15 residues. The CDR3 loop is CASSPGSTGGDEQFF. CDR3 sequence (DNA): TGCGCCAGCAGCCCGGGGTCTACCGGGGGGGATGAGCAGTTCTTC.

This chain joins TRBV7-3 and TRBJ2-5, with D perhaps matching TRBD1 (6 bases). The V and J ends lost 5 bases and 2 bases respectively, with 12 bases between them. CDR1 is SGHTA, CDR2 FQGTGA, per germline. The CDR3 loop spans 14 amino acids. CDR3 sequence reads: CASSLIGGQETQYF. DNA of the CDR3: TGTGCCAGCAGCCTAATAGGGGGACAAGAGACCCAGTACTTC.

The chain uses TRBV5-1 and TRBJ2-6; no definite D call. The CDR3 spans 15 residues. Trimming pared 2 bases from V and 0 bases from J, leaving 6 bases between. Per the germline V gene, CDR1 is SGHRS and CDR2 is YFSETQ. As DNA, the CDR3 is TGCGCCAGCAGCTTCTACCCCTCTGGGGCCAACGTCCTGACTTTC. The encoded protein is CASSFYPSGANVLTF. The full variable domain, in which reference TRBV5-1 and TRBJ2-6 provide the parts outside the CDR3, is KAGVTQTPRYLIKTRGQQVTLSCSPISGHRSVSWYQQTPGQGLQFLFEYFSETQRNKGNFPGRFSGRQFSNSRSEMNVSTLELGDSALYLCASSFYPSGANVLTFGAGSRLTVL.

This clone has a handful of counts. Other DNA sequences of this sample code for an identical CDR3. CDR3 nucleotides: TGTGCCTGGAGTGTTCGAGGGCTGGGGGGCAATCAGCCCCAGCATTTT. Translation gives CAWSVRGLGGNQPQHF. The V gene is TRBV30, the J gene TRBJ1-5; D might be TRBD1 (5 bases). Between the trimmed V and J ends, which lost 0 bases and 2 bases, there was a span of 14 bases. The CDR3 has 16 amino acids. The V gene's germline CDR1 is GTSNPN and CDR2 SVGIG (reference sequence).

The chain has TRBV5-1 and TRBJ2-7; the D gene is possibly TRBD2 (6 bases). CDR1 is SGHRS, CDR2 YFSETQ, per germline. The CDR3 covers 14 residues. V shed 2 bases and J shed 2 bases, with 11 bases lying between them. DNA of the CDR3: TGCGCCAGCAGCTTCTTTGGGGAGGCCTACGAGCAGTACTTC. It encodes CASSFFGEAYEQYF.

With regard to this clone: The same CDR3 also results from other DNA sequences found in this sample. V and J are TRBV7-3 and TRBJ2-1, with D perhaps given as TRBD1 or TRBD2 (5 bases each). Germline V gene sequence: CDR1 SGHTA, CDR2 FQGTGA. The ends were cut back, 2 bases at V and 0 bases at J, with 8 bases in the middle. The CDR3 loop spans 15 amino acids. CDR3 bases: TGTGCCAGCAGCTTATCAGGGAGCTCCTACAATGAGCAGTTCTTC. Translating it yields CASSLSGSSYNEQFF. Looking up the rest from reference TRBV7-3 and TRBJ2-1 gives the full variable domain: GAGVSQTPSNKVTEKGKYVELRCDPISGHTALYWYRQSLGQGPEFLIYFQGTGAADDSGLPNDRFFAVRPEGSVSTLKIQRTERGDSAVYLCASSLSGSSYNEQFFGPGTRLTVL.

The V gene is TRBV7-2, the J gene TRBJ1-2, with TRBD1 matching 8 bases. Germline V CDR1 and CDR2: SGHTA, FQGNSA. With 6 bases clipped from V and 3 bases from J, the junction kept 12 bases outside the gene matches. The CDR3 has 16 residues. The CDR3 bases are TGTGCCAGCAGTAAGCAACCAGGGGGCAGGGACTATGGCTACACCTTC. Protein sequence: CASSKQPGGRDYGYTF.

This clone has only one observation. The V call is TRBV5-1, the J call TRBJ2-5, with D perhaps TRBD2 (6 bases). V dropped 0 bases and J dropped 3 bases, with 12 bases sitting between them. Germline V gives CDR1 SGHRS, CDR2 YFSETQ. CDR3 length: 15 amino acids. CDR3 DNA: TGCGCCAGCAGCTTGGACTGGGGCGGGAAAGAGACCCAGTACTTC. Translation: CASSLDWGGKETQYF.

CDR3 nucleotide sequence: TGTGCCTGGAGTGGAGGGATTAAGCGGAATCCCTCTTCCTACGAGCAGTACTTC. Translated: CAWSGGIKRNPSSYEQYF. The chain employs TRBV30 and TRBJ2-7, with a possible D match to TRBD2 (5 bases). V was clipped by 1 base and J by 1 base, with 23 bases between them. CDR3 size: 18 residues. In germline, CDR1 is GTSNPN, CDR2 SVGIG (reference sequence).

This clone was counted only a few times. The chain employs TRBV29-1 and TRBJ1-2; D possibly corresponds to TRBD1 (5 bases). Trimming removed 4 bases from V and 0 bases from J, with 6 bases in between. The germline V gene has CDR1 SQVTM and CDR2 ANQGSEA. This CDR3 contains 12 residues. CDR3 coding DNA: TGCAGCGTTGCACAGGCTAACTATGGCTACACCTTC. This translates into CSVAQANYGYTF.

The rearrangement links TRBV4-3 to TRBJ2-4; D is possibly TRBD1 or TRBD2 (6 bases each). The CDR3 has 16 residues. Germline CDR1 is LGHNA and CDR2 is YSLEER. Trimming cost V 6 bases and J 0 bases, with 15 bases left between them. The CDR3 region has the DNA TGCGCCAGCAGTATGGGGGGCTACTTAGCCAAAAACATTCAGTACTTC. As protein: CASSMGGYLAKNIQYF.

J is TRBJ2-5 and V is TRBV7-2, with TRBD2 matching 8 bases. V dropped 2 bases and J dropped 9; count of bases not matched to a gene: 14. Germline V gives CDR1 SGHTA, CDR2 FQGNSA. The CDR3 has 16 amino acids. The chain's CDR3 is CASSLLSSGIPWAQYF. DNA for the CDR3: TGTGCCAGCAGCTTATTGAGTAGCGGGATCCCATGGGCCCAGTACTTC.

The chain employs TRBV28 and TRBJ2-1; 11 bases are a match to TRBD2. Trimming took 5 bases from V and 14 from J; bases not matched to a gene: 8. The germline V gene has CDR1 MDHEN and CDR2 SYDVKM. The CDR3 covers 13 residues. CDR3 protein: CASSGALAGDEFF. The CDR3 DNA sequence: TGTGCCAGCAGTGGAGCACTAGCGGGGGACGAGTTCTTC.

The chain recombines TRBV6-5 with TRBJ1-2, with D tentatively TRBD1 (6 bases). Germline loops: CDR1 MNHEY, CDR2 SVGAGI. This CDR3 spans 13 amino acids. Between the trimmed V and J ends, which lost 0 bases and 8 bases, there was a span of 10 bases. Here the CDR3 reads CASSYSGGDGYTF. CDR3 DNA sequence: TGTGCCAGCAGTTACTCTGGGGGCGACGGCTACACCTTC.

The DNA of the CDR3 is TGTGCCAGCAGCTTGGAATATCGGGGCCCGACCTACGAGCAGTACTTC. Translation: CASSLEYRGPTYEQYF. This chain uses TRBV5-6 with TRBJ2-7, with D possibly being TRBD1 or TRBD2 (5 bases each). Trimming removed 0 bases at V and 2 bases at J, with 15 bases between. CDR3 size: 16 residues. Looked up from germline, CDR1 is SGHDT and CDR2 is YYEEEE.

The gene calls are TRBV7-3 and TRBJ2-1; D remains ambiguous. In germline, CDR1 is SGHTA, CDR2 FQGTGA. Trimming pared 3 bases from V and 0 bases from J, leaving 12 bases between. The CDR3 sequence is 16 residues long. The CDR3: CASSFIPLSSYNEQFF. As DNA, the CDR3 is TGTGCCAGCAGCTTTATCCCGCTAAGCTCCTACAATGAGCAGTTCTTC.

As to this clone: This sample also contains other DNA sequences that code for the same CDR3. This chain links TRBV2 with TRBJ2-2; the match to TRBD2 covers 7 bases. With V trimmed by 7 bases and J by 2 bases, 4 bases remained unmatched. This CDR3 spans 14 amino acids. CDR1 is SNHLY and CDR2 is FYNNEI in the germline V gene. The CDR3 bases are TGTGCCAGCAAGGAGCGGGAAAACACCGGGGAGCTGTTTTTT. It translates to CASKERENTGELFF.